The table lists the clone carrying this T cell receptor (beta chain) with a few counts. Its antigen is not known. These data come from a study of T cell responses to AZD1222 COVID-19 vaccine. Study-level findings and limits: Researchers took repertoire samples only after the peak T cell response had come.

Generated by immunoSEQ multiplex PCR, the TCRdb table keeps only in-frame clones and is missing some. The data show 95,000 to 150,000 clones, 88% seen once. The V and J ends lost 5 bases and 3 bases respectively, with 14 bases between them. Germline V gene sequence: CDR1 SGHAT, CDR2 FQNNGV. This CDR3 has 14 residues. V usage is TRBV11-2 and J usage is TRBJ2-7; a possible D gene is TRBD2 (6 bases). The clonotype originates from an adult in good health. The material sequenced was peripheral blood, taken on day 0 of AZD1222 vaccination. CDR3 nucleotides: TGTGCCAGCAGCACCACGGACGGGGGCTACGAGCAGTACTTC. Protein sequence: CASSTTDGGYEQYF.